These 6 T cell receptor beta chains share one sample of origin, sequenced in a study of CD8+ T cells in alopecia areata. The authors extracted RNA and reverse transcribed it into cDNA as the sequencing template. TCRdb's table, derived via immunoSEQ multiplex PCR, lists solely in-frame clones and lacks some. The sample holds about 210,000 clones; around 66% are singletons and the top ten take roughly 4.2%. Treatment in this sample: oral pan-JAK inhibitor, 5-10 mg twice daily. Sequencing used CD4+ T cells sorted from blood, obtained at week 4, from a patient treated with tofacitinib. All receptors derive from a human donor with alopecia areata.

This clone appeared a few times. The chain links TRBV11-2 to TRBJ1-1; D is perhaps TRBD1 (6 bases). Deletions cut 5 bases from V and 6 bases from J, with 16 bases between. Germline CDR1 reads SGHAT; CDR2 reads FQNNGV. This CDR3 region has 14 residues. This CDR3 is CASSPGPPGAEAFF. The DNA of the CDR3 is TGTGCCAGCAGCCCCGGGCCCCCAGGGGCTGAAGCTTTCTTT.

This rearrangement joins TRBV7-2 to TRBJ2-5; 15 bases fit TRBD2. The V gene end was trimmed by 5 bases and the J gene end by 7 bases; junction bases not matched to a gene: 8. This CDR3 has 16 amino acids. Germline CDR1 SGHTA, CDR2 FQGNSA. CDR3 sequence reads: CASSQGLAGGRGTQYF. The DNA of the CDR3 is TGTGCCAGCAGCCAGGGACTAGCGGGGGGAAGAGGGACCCAGTACTTC.

V and J are TRBV4-3 and TRBJ2-7; 13 bases are shared with TRBD2. The CDR3 has 16 amino acids. CDR1 is LGHNA and CDR2 is YSLEER in the germline V gene. V was clipped by 5 bases and J by 0 bases; unmatched bases: 4. CDR3 loop: CASSVGLAGASYEQYF. CDR3 in DNA: TGCGCCAGCAGCGTAGGACTAGCGGGGGCCTCCTACGAGCAGTACTTC.

The V call is TRBV11-1, the J call TRBJ2-2; 9 positions match TRBD1. The CDR3 covers 15 residues. Germline V gene data show CDR1 as SGHAT and CDR2 as FQDESV (reference sequence). V was clipped by 5 bases and J by 5 bases; unmatched bases: 6. Here the CDR3 reads CASSLQGAGTGELFF. CDR3 nucleotides: TGTGCCAGCAGCCTACAGGGGGCAGGAACCGGGGAGCTGTTTTTT.

The chain is built from TRBV6-5 and TRBJ1-6, with 9 bases fitting TRBD1. The CDR3 extends over 16 amino acids. Germline loops: CDR1 MNHEY, CDR2 SVGAGI. Trimming cost V 4 bases and J 9 bases; bases outside gene matches: 10. CDR3 in DNA: TGTGCCAGCAGTTTAGCCGGGACAGGGATCGTTTCACCCCTCCACTTT. This sequence encodes CASSLAGTGIVSPLHF.

The J gene is TRBJ2-1, the V gene TRBV7-2; TRBD2 matches at 7 bases. This CDR3 is built from 15 residues. V lost 4 bases, J lost 9 bases, and 12 bases stayed unmatched. CDR1 and CDR2 (germline): SGHTA, FQGNSA. The chain's CDR3 is CASSSGTTLGGEQFF. The CDR3 DNA reads as TGTGCCAGCAGCTCCGGGACTACCCTAGGTGGTGAGCAGTTCTTC. Full variable domain (outside the CDR3, taken from reference TRBV7-2 and TRBJ2-1): GAGVSQSPSNKVTEKGKDVELRCDPISGHTALYWYRQSLGQGLEFLIYFQGNSAPDKSGLPSDRFSAERTGGSVSTLTIQRTQQEDSAVYLCASSSGTTLGGEQFFGPGTRLTVL.